Listed here are 15 T cell receptor beta chains from one sample, sequenced in a study of blood T cell repertoires in COVID-19 (dated by TCRdb to 2020 to 2021). The protocol used for the library was the immunoSEQ multiplex PCR assay. This is the immuneACCESS table as TCRdb keeps it, with only in-frame sequences that have V and J called. A part of the clones is gone; compared with another copy, unresolved V genes explain less than half, and the rest is unexplained. The sample table shows 170,000 or so clones, and more than 70% are seen once. The ten most abundant clones make up roughly 7% of the sample. The sequencing input was peripheral blood. These receptors were collected from a man aged 45-65 years with active or convalescent COVID-19.

The rearrangement uses TRBV15 and TRBJ1-6; TRBD1 is a possible D gene (5 bases). V lost 1 base to trimming and J lost 3 bases, with 13 bases between them. This CDR3 spans 17 amino acids. Germline V gene lookup returns CDR1 LNHNV and CDR2 YYDKDF (reference sequence). The DNA of the CDR3 is TGTGCCACCAGCAGAGCCTCGGGGGTCGGCTATAATTCACCCCTCCACTTT. It encodes CATSRASGVGYNSPLHF.

The J gene is TRBJ1-3, the V gene TRBV6-5, with D uncertain. The CDR3 length is 13 residues. Germline loops: CDR1 MNHEY, CDR2 SVGAGI. V lost 6 bases and J 6 bases, leaving 12 bases between the germline ends. For the CDR3, the DNA is TGTGCCAGCAGACCCGGTCTTTTAAACACCATATATTTT. Its protein product is CASRPGLLNTIYF.

This clone was counted a few times. The rearrangement joins TRBV7-2 to TRBJ1-6; D ambiguous. Germline V gives CDR1 SGHTA, CDR2 FQGNSA. The CDR3 runs 17 residues. V was shortened by 3 bases and J by 10 bases, with 22 bases between the two germline ends. This chain's CDR3 is CASSFSFYGAGGSPLHF. CDR3 DNA: TGTGCCAGCAGCTTCAGTTTTTATGGTGCGGGTGGATCACCCCTCCACTTT. The whole variable domain, filled in from reference TRBV7-2 and TRBJ1-6, reads GAGVSQSPSNKVTEKGKDVELRCDPISGHTALYWYRQSLGQGLEFLIYFQGNSAPDKSGLPSDRFSAERTGGSVSTLTIQRTQQEDSAVYLCASSFSFYGAGGSPLHFGNGTRLTVT.

This sequence joins TRBV19 and TRBJ1-2; D may be TRBD1 (6 bases). Trimming removed 3 bases at V and 5 bases at J, with 10 bases between. The CDR3 sequence is 13 residues long. CDR1 is LNHDA and CDR2 is SQIVND in the germline V gene (reference sequence). The CDR3 here is CASSIAGAYGYTF. Here the CDR3 DNA reads TGTGCCAGTAGTATTGCGGGGGCTTATGGCTACACCTTC. Full variable domain (outside the CDR3, taken from reference TRBV19 and TRBJ1-2): DGGITQSPKYLFRKEGQNVTLSCEQNLNHDAMYWYRQDPGQGLRLIYYSQIVNDFQKGDIAEGYSVSREKKESFPLTVTSAQKNPTAFYLCASSIAGAYGYTFGSGTRLTVV.

This clone appeared once. The chain uses TRBV5-1 and TRBJ2-5, with 7 bases aligning to TRBD2. Trimming cost V 4 bases and J 4 bases; bases outside gene matches: 13. Germline V CDR1 and CDR2: SGHRS, YFSETQ. The CDR3 spans 16 residues. The CDR3 region is CASSNQGPSGGETQYF. CDR3 coding DNA: TGCGCCAGCAGCAATCAGGGTCCTTCGGGGGGAGAGACCCAGTACTTC.

The chain is built from TRBV3-1 (or the pseudogene TRBV3-2) and TRBJ2-5; TRBD2 aligns across 8 bases. The CDR3 is 15 amino acids. Trimming cost V 3 bases and J 9 bases; bases outside gene matches: 12. Germline V CDR1 and CDR2: LGHDT, YNNKEL (reference sequence). The CDR3 sequence is CASSHRGGPKIAQYF. The CDR3 DNA sequence: TGTGCCAGCAGCCATCGCGGGGGGCCCAAGATCGCCCAGTACTTC.

V is TRBV25-1 and J is TRBJ2-5; D not resolved. Trimming took off 6 bases at V and 5 bases at J, with 16 bases between the two ends. This CDR3 region has 14 residues. Germline values: CDR1 MGHDK, CDR2 SYGVNS. The CDR3 bases are TGTGCCAGCAGCCCCCTAGGTTTACGGGAGACCCAGTACTTC. It encodes CASSPLGLRETQYF.

V usage is TRBV7-2 and J usage is TRBJ2-5; maybe TRBD1 (5 bases). Germline assignment: CDR1 SGHTA and CDR2 FQGNSA. CDR3 length: 14 amino acids. V was clipped by 5 bases and J by 1 base, with 11 bases between them. The CDR3 DNA follows: TGTGCCAGCAGCCCCCGGACACGCCAAGAGACCCAGTACTTC. Protein product: CASSPRTRQETQYF.

The chain links TRBV3-1 (or the pseudogene TRBV3-2) to TRBJ2-3, with 15 nucleotides matching TRBD2. The germline V gene encodes CDR1 LGHDT and CDR2 YNNKEL (reference sequence). The CDR3 contains 17 residues. Trimming at V came to 10 bases and at J to 6 bases, leaving 14 bases not matched to a gene. CDR3 in amino acids: CATVSGLAGGVLDTQYF. CDR3 coding DNA: TGTGCCACCGTATCGGGACTAGCGGGGGGCGTACTGGATACGCAGTATTTT.

CDR3 amino acids: CASSVLIQGNTGELFF. The CDR3 DNA reads as TGTGCCAGCAGCGTTCTTATACAGGGGAACACCGGGGAGCTGTTTTTT. The chain combines TRBV9 with TRBJ2-2; weak D call: TRBD1 (6 bases). CDR1 SGDLS and CDR2 YYNGEE come from the germline V gene. Deletions cut 2 bases from V and 1 base from J, with 12 bases between. This CDR3 has 16 residues.

V usage is TRBV18 and J usage is TRBJ1-4; D is ambiguous. Trimming cost V 1 base and J 1 base, with 7 bases left between them. The CDR3 extends over 15 amino acids. Looked up from germline, CDR1 is KGHSH and CDR2 is LQKENI. The CDR3, as DNA: TGTGCCAGCTCACCACGTGGGCAAACTAATGAAAAACTGTTTTTT. Translated, it gives CASSPRGQTNEKLFF.

DNA of the CDR3: TGTGCCATCAGCGCGGACAGGGCCAATTCACCCCTCCACTTT. As protein: CAISADRANSPLHF. The rearrangement links TRBV10-3 to TRBJ1-6, with 8 bases matching TRBD1. CDR3 length: 14 amino acids. CDR1 ENHRY and CDR2 SYGVKD come from the germline V gene. Trimming removed 6 bases from V and 7 bases from J; junction bases left unmatched: 5.

The chain employs TRBV7-8 and TRBJ2-5, with no clear D. CDR3 length equals 14 residues. The V and J ends lost 1 base and 5 bases respectively, with 11 bases between them. Germline values: CDR1 SGHVS, CDR2 FQNEAQ. In DNA, the CDR3 is TGTGCCAGCAGCTTAGTCGGCCTCGGGGAGACCCAGTACTTC. It is translated as CASSLVGLGETQYF.

In nucleotides, the CDR3 is TGTGCCTGGAGTACACAGGGTGACCAGCCCCAGCATTTT. It specifies CAWSTQGDQPQHF. V is TRBV30 and J is TRBJ1-5, with a tentative D call TRBD1 (6 bases). The length of the CDR3 is 13 residues. Trimming cost V 2 bases and J 7 bases, with 12 bases left between them. The germline CDR1 and CDR2 sequences are GTSNPN and SVGIG (reference sequence).

CDR3 in DNA: TGTGCCAGCAGCACCCATCCGGGGGTGGAGAATTCACCCCTCCACTTT. Translation: CASSTHPGVENSPLHF. The gene calls are TRBV9 and TRBJ1-6; tentatively, D is TRBD1 (5 bases). Deletions cut 4 bases from V and 7 bases from J, with 18 bases between. The germline V gene has CDR1 SGDLS and CDR2 YYNGEE. This CDR3 spans 16 amino acids.